The 25 T cell receptor beta chains listed next were all sequenced from one sample in a study of neurological immune-mediated disorders. TCRdb ran MiXCR on the 5' RACE reads and lists one entry per CDR3 protein. Among about 48,000 distinct CDR3 sequences, 9% to 12% were seen once, and the ten largest hold approximately 21%. Sequenced input: PBMCs. The receptors were gathered from a woman in her thirties or forties with HTLV-1-associated myelopathy (HAM/TSP).

The table lists this clonotype with many counts. The V call is TRBV18, the J call TRBJ2-7; D call uncertain. Germline V gene sequence: CDR1 KGHSH, CDR2 LQKENI. V dropped 2 bases and J dropped 3 bases, with 11 bases sitting between them. This CDR3 contains 14 residues. CDR3 region: CASSPEAGGYEQYF. As DNA, the CDR3 is TGTGCCAGCTCACCAGAGGCAGGTGGCTACGAGCAGTACTTC.

Many counts were recorded for this clonotype. The chain combines TRBV6-5 with TRBJ1-5, with D unclear. Trimming cost V 2 bases and J 4 bases, with 12 bases left between them. Germline V lookup: CDR1 MNHEY, CDR2 SVGAGI. The CDR3 runs 15 residues. As DNA, the CDR3 is TGTGCCAGCAGTTACGGGGTCCCCCCGAATCAGCCCCAGCATTTT. Translating it yields CASSYGVPPNQPQHF.

The chain couples TRBV20-1 to TRBJ2-3; D could derive from TRBD1 or TRBD2 (6 bases each). Trimming stripped 3 bases from V and 5 bases from J, with 18 bases between. The CDR3 totals 15 residues. From germline, CDR1 is DFQATT and CDR2 SNEGSKA (reference sequence). CDR3 residues: CSASATGLMGDTQYF. In nucleotides, the CDR3 is TGCAGTGCTAGTGCGACAGGACTAATGGGAGATACGCAGTATTTT.

This clonotype occurred many times. This chain links TRBV29-1 with TRBJ1-1; a possible D gene is TRBD1 (5 bases). The CDR3 contains 12 residues. Trimming removed 6 bases from V and 8 bases from J, with 16 bases in between. Germline CDR1 and CDR2: SQVTM and ANQGSEA. In nucleotides, the CDR3 is TGCAGCGTAAGCGTGGGGGGTGCCGAAGCTTTCTTT. Its protein is CSVSVGGAEAFF.

In its sample, this clonotype ranks as medium-sized (0.01 to 0.1%). CDR3 residues: CSATTGNGNTIYF. The CDR3 DNA follows: TGCAGTGCTACGACAGGGAATGGAAACACCATATATTTT. V gene TRBV20-1 combines with J gene TRBJ1-3; 7 bases match TRBD1. The V segment lost 4 bases and the J segment 3 bases; nucleotides outside the gene matches: 3. The CDR3 runs 13 residues. Germline V CDR1 and CDR2: DFQATT, SNEGSKA (reference sequence).

This clonotype was counted a single time. CDR3 region: CASSLFGTGSEQYF. In DNA, the CDR3 is TGCGCCAGCAGCTTGTTTGGGACAGGGAGCGAGCAGTACTTC. The chain has TRBV5-1 and TRBJ2-7; 9 bases are a match to TRBD1. The CDR3 extends over 14 amino acids. V shed 1 base, J shed 6 bases, and the junction held 5 bases outside the gene matches. The germline V gene has CDR1 SGHRS and CDR2 YFSETQ.

This clonotype turned up a few times. V and J are TRBV18 and TRBJ2-2, with 7 bases identical to TRBD1. The CDR3 sequence is 17 residues long. V was pared by 1 base and J by 0 bases, with 5 bases of the junction left unmatched. CDR1 and CDR2 from the germline V gene are KGHSH and LQKENI. The CDR3 reads CASSPLMTGPNTGELFF. DNA for the CDR3: TGTGCCAGCTCACCACTAATGACAGGGCCGAACACCGGGGAGCTGTTTTTT. The variable domain in full, completed from reference TRBV18 and TRBJ2-2, reads NAGVMQNPRHLVRRRGQEARLRCSPMKGHSHVYWYRQLPEEGLKFMVYLQKENIIDESGMPKERFSAEFPKEGPSILRIQQVVRGDSAAYFCASSPLMTGPNTGELFFGEGSRLTVL.

This clonotype was observed many times. The CDR3 region is CASSQDPTGQNYGYTF. The CDR3 coding sequence is TGTGCCAGCAGCCAAGATCCGACAGGGCAAAACTATGGCTACACCTTC. The rearrangement joins TRBV4-2 to TRBJ1-2, with 7 bases lining up with TRBD1. Germline CDR1 LGHNA, CDR2 YNFKEQ. The CDR3 contains 16 residues. After removal of 0 bases from V and 2 bases from J, the junction contained 6 bases not matched to a gene.

The sample holds many counts of this clonotype. V gene TRBV5-4 combines with J gene TRBJ1-3; no firm D call. Germline V lookup: CDR1 SGHNT, CDR2 YYREEE (reference sequence). The CDR3 runs to 14 residues. Trimming removed 4 bases from V and 0 bases from J, with 8 bases in between. DNA for the CDR3: TGTGCCAGCAGCCCGGATAGCTCTGGAAACACCATATATTTT. Its translation is CASSPDSSGNTIYF.

Comment on this clonotype: This may be a read error, as it is one base from a much larger clone. The conserved phenylalanine or tryptophan normally closing the CDR3 is absent here, so this likely arose from a read error. The chain combines TRBV5-1 with TRBJ2-7; 8 nucleotides line up with TRBD1. The CDR3 has 15 residues. Losses at the gene ends were 3 bases for V and 3 bases for J; bases not matched to a gene: 8. Germline V gene sequence: CDR1 SGHRS, CDR2 YFSETQ. The CDR3 DNA follows: TGCGCCAGCAGCTCCGGTTTCACAGGGGGCTACGAGCAGTACCTC. This gives the protein CASSSGFTGGYEQYL.

This clonotype was recorded many times. V usage is TRBV20-1 and J usage is TRBJ1-1; D is undetermined. The germline V and J ends were trimmed by 4 bases and 1 base, with 13 bases remaining between them. This CDR3 is built from 14 residues. CDR1 and CDR2 from the germline V gene are DFQATT and SNEGSKA (reference sequence). The CDR3: CSAIARAPNTEAFF. CDR3 nucleotides: TGCAGTGCTATTGCGCGGGCTCCGAACACTGAAGCTTTCTTT.

The table lists this clonotype with many counts. The chain is built from TRBV4-2 and TRBJ2-1; no definite D call. V lost 1 base to trimming and J lost 7 bases, with 8 bases between them. Germline CDR1 reads LGHNA; CDR2 reads YNFKEQ. The CDR3 length is 13 residues. The CDR3 is CASSQVVGNEQFF. As DNA, the CDR3 is TGTGCCAGCAGCCAAGTCGTGGGAAATGAGCAGTTCTTC.

This clonotype has at least ten counts. V is TRBV6-5 and J is TRBJ2-5; TRBD2 matches 9 bases. The CDR3 contains 15 residues. The ends lost 8 bases at V and 4 bases at J; junction bases unmatched: 11. The germline V gene has CDR1 MNHEY and CDR2 SVGAGI. CDR3 amino acids: CASGRGGGVVETQYF. The CDR3 region has the DNA TGTGCCAGCGGCCGGGGCGGGGGGGTTGTAGAGACCCAGTACTTC.

This clonotype appeared a single time. Just one base apart from a much larger clone, this may be a read error. This rearrangement joins TRBV29-1 to TRBJ2-3; no firm D call. In germline, CDR1 is SQVTM, CDR2 ANQGSEA. This CDR3 has 11 amino acids. The germline V and J ends were trimmed by 4 bases and 7 bases, with 9 bases remaining between them. The CDR3 sequence is CSVVWVNTQYF. CDR3 nucleotide sequence: TGCAGCGTTGTTTGGGTAAATACGCAGTATTTT.

This clonotype was seen repeatedly, ten times or more. J is TRBJ2-5 and V is TRBV11-3; D uncertain. Trimming cost V 5 bases and J 3 bases, with 16 bases left between them. CDR1 SGHNT and CDR2 YENEEA come from the germline V gene. The CDR3 has 15 residues. The CDR3 here is CASSPVTAPKETQYF. The CDR3 DNA follows: TGTGCCAGCAGCCCGGTAACAGCTCCTAAAGAGACCCAGTACTTC.

This clonotype was counted ten times or more. The chain joins TRBV12-3 or TRBV12-4 to TRBJ2-2, with TRBD1 identical over 10 bases. The CDR3 consists of 16 residues. With 5 bases clipped from V and 2 bases from J, the junction kept 5 bases outside the gene matches. The CDR3 loop reads CASSPRTGGNTGELFF. The CDR3 nucleotides are TGTGCCAGCAGTCCCCGGACAGGGGGTAACACCGGGGAGCTGTTTTTT.

This rearrangement joins TRBV3-1 to TRBJ1-6; D not resolved. Germline CDR1 LGHDT, CDR2 YNNKEL (reference sequence). The CDR3 loop spans 13 amino acids. V lost 2 bases to trimming and J lost 9 bases, with 8 bases between them. The CDR3 DNA follows: TGTGCCAGCAGCCAAACAGCGGGTTCACCCCTCCACTTT. It yields the protein CASSQTAGSPLHF.

This clonotype was seen many times. The chain employs TRBV5-4 and TRBJ2-1, with 9 bases lining up with TRBD2. With 0 bases clipped from V and 3 bases from J, the junction kept 4 bases outside the gene matches. The CDR3 loop spans 16 amino acids. Per germline, CDR1 SGHNT and CDR2 YYREEE (reference sequence). The CDR3 reads CASSLAGRGGYNEQFF. The DNA of the CDR3 is TGTGCCAGCAGCTTGGCAGGGCGGGGGGGCTACAATGAGCAGTTCTTC.

This clonotype appeared many times. The rearrangement uses TRBV4-3 and TRBJ2-7; a weak D match, TRBD1 (5 bases). V gave up 1 base and J gave up 2 bases, with 18 bases separating them. Germline V gives CDR1 LGHNA, CDR2 YSLEER. The CDR3 contains 17 residues. The CDR3 region is CASSQGTGKTATYEQYF. Written as DNA, the CDR3 is TGCGCCAGCAGCCAAGGAACCGGAAAGACAGCGACCTACGAGCAGTACTTC.

This clonotype was seen ten or more times. The chain carries TRBV12-3 or TRBV12-4 and TRBJ1-4, with D tentatively TRBD1 (5 bases). V was shortened by 2 bases and J by 7 bases, with 14 bases between the two germline ends. There are 15 residues in the CDR3. The CDR3 coding sequence is TGTGCCAGCAGTTTATCGTCCAGGGTACGTGAAAAACTGTTTTTT. Its translation is CASSLSSRVREKLFF.

Turning to this clonotype: Compared with germline, one end of the junction differs, possibly owing to a read error. V gene TRBV29-1 combines with J gene TRBJ1-1; D remains ambiguous. CDR1 is SQVTM and CDR2 is ANQGSEA in the germline V gene. CDR3 length: 13 residues. CDR3 sequence (DNA): TGTAGCGTTGAAGGCGGCCTGAACACTGAAGCTTTCTTT. Residues: CSVEGGLNTEAFF.

This clonotype was seen many times. The chain is built from TRBV12-3 or TRBV12-4 and TRBJ2-3; perhaps TRBD2 as D (5 bases). V was trimmed by 4 bases and J by 6 bases, leaving 14 bases between them. This CDR3 is built from 14 residues. The CDR3 coding sequence is TGTGCCAGCAGTTATAGCGAGCGGCTGGATACGCAGTATTTT. The encoded protein is CASSYSERLDTQYF.

The sample holds many counts of this clonotype. The chain joins TRBV9 to TRBJ2-7, with 13 bases matching TRBD2. Germline values: CDR1 SGDLS, CDR2 YYNGEE. Trimming removed 4 bases from V and 5 bases from J; junction bases left unmatched: 6. The CDR3 is 15 amino acids. The CDR3 loop reads CASSTGTSGDNEQYF. For the CDR3, the DNA is TGTGCCAGCAGCACCGGGACTAGCGGGGACAACGAGCAGTACTTC.

Regarding this clonotype: Sequence at one end of the junction differs from germline and may be a read error. The chain joins TRBV6-6 to TRBJ2-7; TRBD2 aligns across 14 bases. CDR3 length: 17 amino acids. CDR1 and CDR2 (germline): MNHNY, SVGAGI (reference sequence). The DNA for the CDR3 is TGTACCAGCAGTTACTTAGGGACTAGCGGGAGATCCTACGAGCAGTACTTC. The encoded protein is CTSSYLGTSGRSYEQYF.

The sample holds many counts of this clonotype. CDR3 nucleotide sequence: TGTGCCAGCAGCTTAGGGGACACCCGAAACACTGAAGCTTTCTTT. Protein: CASSLGDTRNTEAFF. The chain combines TRBV11-2 with TRBJ1-1; perhaps TRBD1 as D (6 bases). V shed 1 base and J shed 2 bases, with 11 bases lying between them. Germline V lookup: CDR1 SGHAT, CDR2 FQNNGV. The CDR3 contains 15 residues.